This entry is about one TCR beta chain. Antigen unknown. The germline gives CDR1 SGHDN, CDR2 FVKESK. The CDR3 contains 15 residues. V trimming: 3 bases; J trimming: 3 bases; junction bases outside the gene matches: 6. Each sample yielded about 9.9 x 10^4 assayed TCR templates. TCRdb keeps only in-frame clones here, not all; method: immunoSEQ multiplex PCR. This sample has 90,000 to 95,000 clones; roughly 96% occur once, and the top ten carry roughly 0.031%. These data come from a study of siplizumab effects on memory and regulatory T cells. Overall study findings and caveats: Siplizumab significantly reduced alloreactive sequences traceable to unstimulated CD4+ memory cells.

The rearrangement joins TRBV14 to TRBJ1-1; the match to TRBD1 covers 8 bases. The sample comprised naive CD4+ T cells sorted from blood. The clonotype comes from a human donor in good health. The CDR3 region is CASSHWTGTDTEAFF. CDR3 coding DNA: TGTGCCAGCAGCCATTGGACAGGGACAGACACTGAAGCTTTCTTT.